The 2 T cell receptor beta chains below all came from one sample that was sequenced in a study of patients and donors after allogeneic stem cell transplantation. TCRdb ran MiXCR on the RT-PCR reads and lists one entry per CDR3 protein. The sample lists approximately 25,000 distinct CDR3 sequences; around 29% were seen once. The sample taken for sequencing was blood, either unsorted or a sorted T cell fraction (not recorded which). The receptors here all came from a human donor who was either an allogeneic HSCT recipient or a stem cell or donor lymphocyte infusion donor (not recorded which). It is not recorded whose cells these are; they may come from a transplant donor.

The rearrangement joins TRBV5-1 to TRBJ1-6; D call uncertain. This CDR3 region has 14 residues. CDR1 is SGHRS and CDR2 is YFSETQ in the germline V gene. V was trimmed by 3 bases and J by 6 bases, leaving 10 bases between them. CDR3 in amino acids: CASSYNYPNSPLHF. The CDR3 nucleotides are TGCGCCAGCAGCTACAATTACCCTAATTCACCCCTCCACTTT. The full variable domain, completed using reference TRBV5-1 and TRBJ1-6, is KAGVTQTPRYLIKTRGQQVTLSCSPISGHRSVSWYQQTPGQGLQFLFEYFSETQRNKGNFPGRFSGRQFSNSRSEMNVSTLELGDSALYLCASSYNYPNSPLHFGNGTRLTVT.

This clonotype was observed a handful of times. This chain uses TRBV12-3 or TRBV12-4 with TRBJ2-5, with TRBD1 identical over 7 bases. The trim removed 5 bases at V and 1 base at J, leaving 4 bases unmatched. This CDR3 spans 14 amino acids. CDR3 sequence reads: CASSRWTGQETQYF. The CDR3 nucleotides read TGTGCCAGCAGTCGGTGGACAGGCCAAGAGACCCAGTACTTC.